This is a list of T cell receptor beta chains from one sample in a study of somatic mutations in cytotoxic T cells in rheumatoid arthritis. Data came from immunoSEQ multiplex PCR; TCRdb stores just in-frame clones and leaves some out. Of around 23,000 clones listed, approximately 78% are singletons. Material: CD8+ T cells sorted from blood. These receptors were taken from an adult with rheumatoid arthritis. Each CDR3 is given with its conserved first and last residue. The D gene is left open where the match is weak. Clone size appears in some rows only: once, few, many, or a class for an expanded clone.

size	D	V	J	DNA	CDR3
-	TRBD2	TRBV29-1	TRBJ2-5	TGCAGCGTTGAAGATCCAGCGGGGGGGCAGTTCCAAGAGACCCAGTACTTC	CSVEDPAGGQFQETQYF
few	-	TRBV7-2	TRBJ2-5	TGTGCCAGCAGCTTAGTATGGACCAAGGAGACCCAGTACTTC	CASSLVWTKETQYF
-	-	TRBV7-9	TRBJ1-2	TGTGCCAGCAGCTTAGCTTCCGGCTATGGCCACACCTTC	CASSLASGYGHTF
-	-	TRBV2	TRBJ2-3	TGTGCCAGCAGAGGACTGGCGGGGTACACAGATACGCAGTATTTT	CASRGLAGYTDTQYF
once	TRBD1	TRBV14	TRBJ2-7	TGTGCCAGCAGCCCAGGGGGTGACAGCTCCTACGAGCAGTACTTC	CASSPGGDSSYEQYF
-	TRBD1	TRBV6-1	TRBJ2-5	TGTGCCAGCAGTGAAGAGGCGGGACAGGGCCAAGAGACCCAGTACTTC	CASSEEAGQGQETQYF
-	TRBD1	TRBV7-2	TRBJ2-5	TGTGCCGGTGCTCCGAGGACAGGGATATATGAGACCCAGTACTTC	CAGAPRTGIYETQYF
-	TRBD1	TRBV7-2	TRBJ1-3	TGTGCCAGCAGCTGGCCCGGGACAGGGGAGGCTGGAAACACCATATATTTT	CASSWPGTGEAGNTIYF
once	-	TRBV7-2	TRBJ2-7	TGTGCCAGCAGCTCAGGGGGGGGAGGATACGAGCAGTACTTC	CASSSGGGGYEQYF
-	-	TRBV6-6	TRBJ1-4	TGTGCCAGCAGTTACCCGGACAGTAATGAAAAACTGTTTTTT	CASSYPDSNEKLFF
-	-	TRBV7-9	TRBJ1-1	TGTGCCAGCAGCTTAGTCGCCACCTTAGAAGAAGCTTTCTTT	CASSLVATLEEAFF
-	TRBD2	TRBV18	TRBJ2-1	TGTGCCAGCTCACCTAGCGGGGGACAATTCGATGAGCAGTTCTTC	CASSPSGGQFDEQFF
-	-	TRBV19	TRBJ1-5	TGTGCCAGTAGTACCACCTCATATAGCAATCAGCCCCAGCATTTT	CASSTTSYSNQPQHF
-	TRBD1	TRBV4-3	TRBJ2-7	TGCGCCAGCAGCCCGATACCGGGACAGGGGCCCGACGAGCAGTACTTC	CASSPIPGQGPDEQYF
few	-	TRBV5-5	TRBJ2-2	TGTGCCAGCAGGTCGGGTTGGGGGCCGGACACCGGGGAGCTGTTTTTT	CASRSGWGPDTGELFF
medium-sized	TRBD1	TRBV29-1	TRBJ2-2	TGCAGCGTACTACTCCAGGGGGCGAACACCGGGGAGCTGTTTTTT	CSVLLQGANTGELFF
-	TRBD1	TRBV18	TRBJ2-3	TGTGCCAGCTCACCCGACAGGGACCTCACAGATACGCAGTATTTT	CASSPDRDLTDTQYF
-	-	TRBV4-1	TRBJ1-2	TGCGCCAGCAGCCAAGACAGTGGAATGTCAGCTAACTATGGCTACACCTTC	CASSQDSGMSANYGYTF
-	-	TRBV7-7	TRBJ2-7	TGTGCCAGCAGCTTAAACAGGGATGACGAGCAGTACTTC	CASSLNRDDEQYF
medium-sized	TRBD2	TRBV6-4	TRBJ2-1	TGTGCCAGCAGTGATGGACTAGCGGGGTTCGATGAGCAGTTCTTC	CASSDGLAGFDEQFF
-	TRBD1	TRBV27	TRBJ1-2	TGTGCCAGCAGTTTAACCCCCGACTTCGGCAGGGGGCCCGATAACTATGGCTACACCTTC	CASSLTPDFGRGPDNYGYTF
-	-	TRBV19	TRBJ2-5	TGTGCCAGTTGGAATGGACAGTCCCAAGAGACCCAGTACTTC	CASWNGQSQETQYF
medium-sized	TRBD2	TRBV6-4	TRBJ2-2	TGTGCCAGCAGTGCGCGGGAGAACGGGGAGCTGTTTTTT	CASSARENGELFF
-	TRBD2	TRBV6-4	TRBJ2-1	TGTGCCAGCAGTGACGGGCGGGGGGGCCAGAGTGAGCAGTTCTTC	CASSDGRGGQSEQFF
-	-	TRBV19	TRBJ1-1	TGTGCCAGTAGTATTGTAGGGGACACCTTGAACACTGAAGCTTTCTTT	CASSIVGDTLNTEAFF
-	-	TRBV5-1	TRBJ2-7	TGCGCCAGCAGCTTGGAGGGGAGCTCCTACGAGCAGTACTTC	CASSLEGSSYEQYF
-	TRBD2	TRBV4-1	TRBJ2-3	TGCGCCAGCAGCCAGAGCGGGGGGGCCGGGTCAGATACGCAGTATTTT	CASSQSGGAGSDTQYF
once	-	TRBV4-3	TRBJ1-4	TGCGCCAGCAGCCAGAACTTCGGGACGGCGAATGAAAAACTGTTTTTT	CASSQNFGTANEKLFF
-	-	TRBV2	TRBJ2-1	TGTGCCAGCGAGGGACTGTTCCACAATGAGCAGTTCTTC	CASEGLFHNEQFF
-	TRBD2	TRBV7-9	TRBJ2-1	TGTGCCAGCAGCTACGAGGGTGGGGGGGCCTACAATGAGCAGTTCTTC	CASSYEGGGAYNEQFF
-	-	TRBV4-2	TRBJ1-1	TGTGCCAGCAGCCAAGATGGGGAGGCCCTGAACACTGAAGCTTTCTTT	CASSQDGEALNTEAFF
-	-	TRBV6-5	TRBJ2-7	TGTGCCAGCAGAACAGGGCGGAACGAGCAGTACTTC	CASRTGRNEQYF
-	-	TRBV5-4	TRBJ2-1	TGTGCCAGCAGCTTGGGGGACACAGACTACAATGAGCAGTTCTTC	CASSLGDTDYNEQFF
few	-	TRBV4-2	TRBJ1-4	TGTGCCAGCAGCCAGGGGGAGGTGACTGAAAAACTGTTTTTT	CASSQGEVTEKLFF
-	TRBD1	TRBV5-4	TRBJ1-2	TGTGCCAGCAGCGGTACCGGGACAGACTATGGCTACACCTTC	CASSGTGTDYGYTF
-	TRBD2	TRBV19	TRBJ2-7	TGTGCCAGTAGTATGGTAGCGGGCCCCTACGAGCAGTACTTC	CASSMVAGPYEQYF
-	-	TRBV7-8	TRBJ2-7	TGTGCCAGCAGCCCAGGTGGACACCACAATTGGTACGAGCAGTACTTC	CASSPGGHHNWYEQYF
-	TRBD2	TRBV10-3	TRBJ2-3	TGTGCCATCAGTGGATTTGGGAGGGATAAAGCGGGCAAGCCAGATACGCAGTATTTT	CAISGFGRDKAGKPDTQYF
-	-	TRBV4-3	TRBJ2-2	TGCGCCAGCAGCCAAGCATGGGGGGATGGGTCCGGGGAGCTGTTTTTT	CASSQAWGDGSGELFF
-	-	TRBV4-1	TRBJ2-7	TGCGCCAGCAGCCAAGATTTGGACCTAAGGGGCTACGAGCAGTACTTC	CASSQDLDLRGYEQYF
-	-	TRBV6-1	TRBJ2-7	TGTGCCAGCAGTGAAACTCCGACAGAATTCTACGAGCAGTACTTC	CASSETPTEFYEQYF
-	TRBD1	TRBV15	TRBJ2-7	TGTGCCACCAGCAGAGGGACAGGAACTAACGAGCAGTACTTC	CATSRGTGTNEQYF
few	TRBD1	TRBV2	TRBJ1-6	TGTGCCAGCAGGGCCGGGACAGCTAATTCACCCCTCCACTTT	CASRAGTANSPLHF
-	-	TRBV13	TRBJ1-4	TGTGCCAGCAGCTTAGAGGGAAATGAAAAACTGTTTTTT	CASSLEGNEKLFF
-	-	TRBV27	TRBJ1-2	TGTGCCAGCAGTTTAATGGGAGGGGGACGAGAGGAGGGCTACACCTTC	CASSLMGGGREEGYTF
-	-	TRBV6-1	TRBJ1-2	TGTGCCAGCAGTGTTAGCTGGGACCCTACAACGAACTATGGCTACACCTTC	CASSVSWDPTTNYGYTF
-	-	TRBV9	TRBJ1-5	TGTGCCAGCAGCCCGCAGGAGTATAGCAATCAGCCCCAGCATTTT	CASSPQEYSNQPQHF
few	-	TRBV4-3	TRBJ1-2	TGCGCCAGCAGCCAAGATTACATGTCAGGCGCTAACTATGGCTACACCTTC	CASSQDYMSGANYGYTF
-	-	TRBV7-9	TRBJ2-5	TGTGCCAGCCGCGCTTTGGAGACCCAGTACTTC	CASRALETQYF
-	TRBD2	TRBV19	TRBJ2-1	TGTGCCAGTAGTATAGGTAGCGGGGGGGGAAATGAGCAGTTCTTC	CASSIGSGGGNEQFF
-	-	TRBV7-9	TRBJ2-1	TGTGCCAGCAGCTTAGTAGGGGACACGCACAATGAGCAGTTCTTC	CASSLVGDTHNEQFF